Below, 3 T cell receptor beta chains from the same sample are listed, as sequenced in a study of blood T cell repertoires in COVID-19. Method: immunoSEQ multiplex PCR; TCRdb's copy keeps in-frame clones and lacks some. The table includes about 89,000 clones, around 88% detected once. Sequenced input: peripheral blood. The receptor set was obtained from an elderly man with active or convalescent COVID-19.

This chain joins TRBV4-2 and TRBJ2-7; 7 bases map to TRBD1. This CDR3 has 16 residues. Germline V gene lookup returns CDR1 LGHNA and CDR2 YNFKEQ. J gave up 2 bases and V 0 bases, and 7 bases lay outside the gene matches. CDR3 in DNA: TGTGCCAGCAGCCAAGATACAAGTCAGGGGGCCTACGAGCAGTACTTC. Its translation: CASSQDTSQGAYEQYF.

The chain is built from TRBV2 and TRBJ2-1; 13 nucleotides line up with TRBD2. The ends lost 6 bases at V and 0 bases at J; junction bases unmatched: 5. Germline V gene sequence: CDR1 SNHLY, CDR2 FYNNEI. The CDR3 covers 17 residues. CDR3 sequence reads: CASRKGTSGISYNEQFF. The CDR3 nucleotides read TGTGCCAGCAGGAAAGGGACTAGCGGGATCTCCTACAATGAGCAGTTCTTC.

The chain couples TRBV3-1 (or the pseudogene TRBV3-2) to TRBJ2-2; D unclear. The CDR3 is made up of 14 amino acids. Germline loops: CDR1 LGHDT, CDR2 YNNKEL (reference sequence). V dropped 5 bases and J dropped 5 bases, with 12 bases sitting between them. This chain's CDR3 is CASSFRRSTGELFF. In DNA form, the CDR3 reads TGTGCCAGCAGCTTTAGGCGGTCGACCGGGGAGCTGTTTTTT.